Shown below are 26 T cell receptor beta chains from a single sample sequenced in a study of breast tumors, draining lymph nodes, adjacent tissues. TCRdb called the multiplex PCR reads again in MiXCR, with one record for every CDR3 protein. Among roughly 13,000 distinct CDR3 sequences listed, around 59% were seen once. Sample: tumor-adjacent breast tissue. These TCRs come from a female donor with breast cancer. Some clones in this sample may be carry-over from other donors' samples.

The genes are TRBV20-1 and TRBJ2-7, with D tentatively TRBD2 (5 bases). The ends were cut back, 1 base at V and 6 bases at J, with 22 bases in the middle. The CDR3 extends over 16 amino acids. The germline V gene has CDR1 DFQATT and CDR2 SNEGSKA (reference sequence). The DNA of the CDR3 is TGCAGTGCTAGAGCGTCAGGCAGTCCCGACTATTCCGAGCAGTACTTC. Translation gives CSARASGSPDYSEQYF.

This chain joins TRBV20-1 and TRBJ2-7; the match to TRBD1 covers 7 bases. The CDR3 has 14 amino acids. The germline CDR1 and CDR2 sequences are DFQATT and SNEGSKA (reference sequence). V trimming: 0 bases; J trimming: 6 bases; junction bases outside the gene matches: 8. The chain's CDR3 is CSARDPDRASEQYF. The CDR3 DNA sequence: TGCAGTGCTAGAGATCCCGACAGGGCCTCCGAGCAGTACTTC.

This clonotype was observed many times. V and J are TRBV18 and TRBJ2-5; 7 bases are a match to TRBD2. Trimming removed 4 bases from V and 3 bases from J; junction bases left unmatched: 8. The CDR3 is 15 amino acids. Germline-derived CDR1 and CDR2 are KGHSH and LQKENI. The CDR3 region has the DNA TGTGCCAGCTCACTAACGACTAGCCTTAAAGAGACCCAGTACTTC. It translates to CASSLTTSLKETQYF.

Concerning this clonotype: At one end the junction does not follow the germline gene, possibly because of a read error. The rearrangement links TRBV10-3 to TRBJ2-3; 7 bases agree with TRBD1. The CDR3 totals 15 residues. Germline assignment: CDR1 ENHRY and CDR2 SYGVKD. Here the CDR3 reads CAISDRDSATDTQYF. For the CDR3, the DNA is TGTGCCATCAGTGACCGGGACAGCGCCACAGATACACAGTATTTT.

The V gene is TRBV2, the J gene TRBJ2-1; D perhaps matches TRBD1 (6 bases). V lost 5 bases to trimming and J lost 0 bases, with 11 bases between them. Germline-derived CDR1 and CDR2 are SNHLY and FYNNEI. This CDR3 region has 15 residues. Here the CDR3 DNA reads TGTGCCAGCAGTTTAGACAGGAGCTCCTACAATGAGCAGTTCTTC. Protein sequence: CASSLDRSSYNEQFF.

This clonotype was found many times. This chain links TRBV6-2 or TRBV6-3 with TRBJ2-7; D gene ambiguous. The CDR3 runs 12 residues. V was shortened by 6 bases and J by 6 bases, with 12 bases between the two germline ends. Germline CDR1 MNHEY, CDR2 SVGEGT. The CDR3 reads CASSPRWSEQYF. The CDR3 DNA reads TGTGCCAGCAGCCCGAGGTGGTCCGAGCAGTACTTC.

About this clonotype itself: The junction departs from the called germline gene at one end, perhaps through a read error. CDR3 coding DNA: TGCAGTGCTGATGCAGGGGGAGGCGGAAGCACCATATATTTT. It encodes CSADAGGGGSTIYF. The chain carries TRBV20-1 and TRBJ1-3; TRBD1 matches at 7 bases. The CDR3 has 14 residues. Looked up from germline, CDR1 is DFQATT and CDR2 is SNEGSKA (reference sequence).

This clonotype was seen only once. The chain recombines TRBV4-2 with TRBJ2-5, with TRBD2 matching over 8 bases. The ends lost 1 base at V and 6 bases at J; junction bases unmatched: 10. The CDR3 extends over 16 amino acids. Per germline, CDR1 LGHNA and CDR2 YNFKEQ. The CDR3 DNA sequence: TGTGCCAGCAGCCAAGGGGCCTTTCGGGAGGGGCAGACCCAGTACTTC. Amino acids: CASSQGAFREGQTQYF.

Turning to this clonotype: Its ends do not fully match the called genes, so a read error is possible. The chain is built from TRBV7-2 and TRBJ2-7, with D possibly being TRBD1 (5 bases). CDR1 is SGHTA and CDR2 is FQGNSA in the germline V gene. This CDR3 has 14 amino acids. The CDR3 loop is CASSPGWSSYEQCF. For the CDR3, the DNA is TGTGCCAGCAGCCCAGGGTGGAGCTCCTACGAGCAGTGCTTC. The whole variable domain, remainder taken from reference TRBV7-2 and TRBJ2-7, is GAGVSQSPSNKVTEKGKDVELRCDPISGHTALYWYRQSLGQGLEFLIYFQGNSAPDKSGLPSDRFSAERTGGSVSTLTIQRTQQEDSAVYLCASSPGWSSYEQCFGPGTRLTVT.

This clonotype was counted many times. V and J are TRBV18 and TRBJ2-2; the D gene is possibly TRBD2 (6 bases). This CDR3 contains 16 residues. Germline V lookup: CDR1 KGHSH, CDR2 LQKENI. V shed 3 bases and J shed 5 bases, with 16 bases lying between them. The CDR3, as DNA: TGTGCCAGCTCACCTATCGGCGGGGATGCTACCGGGGAGCTGTTTTTT. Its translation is CASSPIGGDATGELFF.

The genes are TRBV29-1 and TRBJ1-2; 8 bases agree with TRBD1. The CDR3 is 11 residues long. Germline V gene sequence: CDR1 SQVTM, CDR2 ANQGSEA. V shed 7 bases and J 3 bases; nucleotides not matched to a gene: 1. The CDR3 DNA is TGCAGCGCACAGGGGGACTATGGCTACACCTTC. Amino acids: CSAQGDYGYTF.

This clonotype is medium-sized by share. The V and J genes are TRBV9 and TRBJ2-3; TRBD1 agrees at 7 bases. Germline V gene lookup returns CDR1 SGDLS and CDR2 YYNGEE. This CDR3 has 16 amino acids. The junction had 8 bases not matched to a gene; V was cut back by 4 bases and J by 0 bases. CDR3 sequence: CASSPTYRGSTDTQYF. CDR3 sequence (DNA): TGTGCCAGCAGCCCTACGTACAGGGGAAGCACAGATACGCAGTATTTT.

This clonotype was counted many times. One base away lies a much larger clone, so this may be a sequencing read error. Here the CDR3 DNA reads TGCAGTATCCCTTCCGGGACTACAAACGCGCAGTACTTC. Residues: CSIPSGTTNAQYF. J is TRBJ2-7 and V is TRBV20-1; 7 bases map to TRBD2. This CDR3 is 13 amino acids long. V lost 8 bases and J lost 9; bases outside the gene matches: 16. Germline CDR1 is DFQATT and CDR2 is SNEGSKA (reference sequence).

The CDR3 DNA follows: TGTGCCAGCATCCGGGGCGGGACTGAAGCTTTCTTT. It translates to CASIRGGTEAFF. The gene calls are TRBV6-1 and TRBJ1-1, with D possibly matching TRBD1 (5 bases). V was pared by 7 bases and J by 5 bases, with 11 bases between. The V gene's germline CDR1 is MNHNS and CDR2 SASEGT. The CDR3 is 12 amino acids.

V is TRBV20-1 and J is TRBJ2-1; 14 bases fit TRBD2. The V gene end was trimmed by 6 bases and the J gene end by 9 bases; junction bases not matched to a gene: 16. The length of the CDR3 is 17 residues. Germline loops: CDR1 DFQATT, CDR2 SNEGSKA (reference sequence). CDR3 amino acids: CSARGLAGATLLGEQFF. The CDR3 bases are TGCAGTGCCCGGGGACTAGCGGGAGCTACACTTCTAGGTGAGCAGTTCTTC.

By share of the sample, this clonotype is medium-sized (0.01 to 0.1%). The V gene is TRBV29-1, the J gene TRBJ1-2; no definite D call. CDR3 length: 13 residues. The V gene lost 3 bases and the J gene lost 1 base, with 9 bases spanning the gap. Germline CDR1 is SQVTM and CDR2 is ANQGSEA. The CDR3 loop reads CSVDYGRNYGYTF. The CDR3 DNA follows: TGCAGCGTTGACTATGGCCGTAACTATGGCTACACCTTC.

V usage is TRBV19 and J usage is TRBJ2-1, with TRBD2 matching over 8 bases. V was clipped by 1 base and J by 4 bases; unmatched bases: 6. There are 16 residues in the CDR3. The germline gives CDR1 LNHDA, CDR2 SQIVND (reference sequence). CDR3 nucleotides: TGTGCCAGTAGTATAGCGGGGAGCGGGAGTTACAATGAGCAGTTCTTC. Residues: CASSIAGSGSYNEQFF.

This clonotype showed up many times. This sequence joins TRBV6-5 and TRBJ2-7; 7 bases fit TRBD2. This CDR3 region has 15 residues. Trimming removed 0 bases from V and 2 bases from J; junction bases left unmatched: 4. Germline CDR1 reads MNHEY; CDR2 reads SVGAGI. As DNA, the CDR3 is TGTGCCAGCAGTTACTCGGGACTACTCACCTACGAGCAGTACTTC. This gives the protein CASSYSGLLTYEQYF.

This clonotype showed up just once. This chain's CDR3 is CASSSGKAADTQYF. CDR3 coding DNA: TGTGCCAGCAGCTCCGGTAAGGCGGCCGATACGCAGTATTTT. The rearrangement joins TRBV5-4 to TRBJ2-3; no firm D call. The CDR3 consists of 14 residues. Trimming left V 3 bases short and J 6 bases short, with 14 bases between. Germline V gene lookup returns CDR1 SGHNT and CDR2 YYREEE (reference sequence).

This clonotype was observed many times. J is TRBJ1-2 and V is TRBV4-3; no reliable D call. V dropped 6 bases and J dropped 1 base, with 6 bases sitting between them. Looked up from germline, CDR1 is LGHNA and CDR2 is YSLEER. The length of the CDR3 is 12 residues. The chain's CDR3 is CASRSHNYGYTF. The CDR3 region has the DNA TGCGCCAGCAGGAGTCATAACTATGGCTACACCTTC.

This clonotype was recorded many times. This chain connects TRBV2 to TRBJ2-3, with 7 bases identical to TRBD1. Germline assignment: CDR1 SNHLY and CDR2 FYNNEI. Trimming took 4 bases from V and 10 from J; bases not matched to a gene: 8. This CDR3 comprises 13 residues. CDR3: CASSGTGLSAQYF. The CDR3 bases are TGTGCCAGCAGTGGGACAGGCCTCAGCGCGCAGTATTTT.

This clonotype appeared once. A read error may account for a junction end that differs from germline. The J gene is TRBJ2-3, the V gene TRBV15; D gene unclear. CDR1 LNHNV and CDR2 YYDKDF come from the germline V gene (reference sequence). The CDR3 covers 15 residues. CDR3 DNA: TGTGCCACCAGCGGAGAGGCAACTAGCACAGATACGCAGTATTTT. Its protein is CATSGEATSTDTQYF.

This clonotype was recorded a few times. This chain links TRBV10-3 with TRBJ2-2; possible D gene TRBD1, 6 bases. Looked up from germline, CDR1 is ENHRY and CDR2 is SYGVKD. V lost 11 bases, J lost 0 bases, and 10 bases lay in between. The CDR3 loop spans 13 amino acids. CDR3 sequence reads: CASGHSNTGELFF. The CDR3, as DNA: TGTGCCTCGGGACATTCGAACACCGGGGAGCTGTTTTTT.

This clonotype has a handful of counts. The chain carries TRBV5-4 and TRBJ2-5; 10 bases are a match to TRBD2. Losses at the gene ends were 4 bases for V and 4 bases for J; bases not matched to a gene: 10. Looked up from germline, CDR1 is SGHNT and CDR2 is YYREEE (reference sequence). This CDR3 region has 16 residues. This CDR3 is CASSTRAASGRETQYF. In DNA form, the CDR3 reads TGTGCCAGCAGCACCCGGGCGGCTAGCGGGAGAGAGACCCAGTACTTC.

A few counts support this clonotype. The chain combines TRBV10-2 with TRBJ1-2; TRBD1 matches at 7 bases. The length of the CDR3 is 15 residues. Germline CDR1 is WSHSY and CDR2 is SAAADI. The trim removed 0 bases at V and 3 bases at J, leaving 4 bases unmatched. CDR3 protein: CASSESRGRDYGYTF. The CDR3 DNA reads TGCGCCAGCAGTGAGTCGAGGGGGCGGGACTATGGCTACACCTTC.

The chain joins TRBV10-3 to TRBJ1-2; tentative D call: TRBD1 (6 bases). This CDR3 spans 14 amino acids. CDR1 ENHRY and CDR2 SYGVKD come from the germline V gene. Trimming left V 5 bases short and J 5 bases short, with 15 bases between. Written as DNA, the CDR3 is TGTGCCATCAGTTCCCTGGGGGGGGCATATGGCTACACCTTC. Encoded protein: CAISSLGGAYGYTF.